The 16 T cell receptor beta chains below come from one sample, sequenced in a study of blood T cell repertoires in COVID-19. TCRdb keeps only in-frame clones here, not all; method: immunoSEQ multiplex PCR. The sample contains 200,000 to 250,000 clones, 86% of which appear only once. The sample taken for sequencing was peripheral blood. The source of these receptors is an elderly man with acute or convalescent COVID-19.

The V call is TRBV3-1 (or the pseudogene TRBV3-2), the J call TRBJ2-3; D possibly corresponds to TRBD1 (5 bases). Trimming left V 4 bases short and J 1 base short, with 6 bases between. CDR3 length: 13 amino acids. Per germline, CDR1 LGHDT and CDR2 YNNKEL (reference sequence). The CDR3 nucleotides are TGTGCCAGCAGCCTCAGGGGCACAGATACGCAGTATTTT. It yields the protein CASSLRGTDTQYF.

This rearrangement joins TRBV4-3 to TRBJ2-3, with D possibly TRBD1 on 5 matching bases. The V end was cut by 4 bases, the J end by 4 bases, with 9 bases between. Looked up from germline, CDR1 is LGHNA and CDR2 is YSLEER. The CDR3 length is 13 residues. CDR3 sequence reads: CASSPEGADTQYF. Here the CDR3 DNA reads TGCGCCAGCAGCCCCGAAGGGGCAGATACGCAGTATTTT.

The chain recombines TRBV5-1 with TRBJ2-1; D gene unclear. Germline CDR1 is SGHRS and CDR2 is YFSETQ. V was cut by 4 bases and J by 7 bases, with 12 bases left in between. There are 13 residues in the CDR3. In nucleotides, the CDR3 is TGCGCCAGCAGCCCCTACGACGGGAATGAGCAGTTCTTC. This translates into CASSPYDGNEQFF.

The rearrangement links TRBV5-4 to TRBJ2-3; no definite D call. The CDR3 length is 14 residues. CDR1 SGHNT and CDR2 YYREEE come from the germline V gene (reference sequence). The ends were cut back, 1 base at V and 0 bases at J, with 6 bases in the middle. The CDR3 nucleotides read TGTGCCAGCAGCTTGAGCCCTAGCACAGATACGCAGTATTTT. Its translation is CASSLSPSTDTQYF. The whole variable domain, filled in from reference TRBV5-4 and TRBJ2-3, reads ETGVTQSPTHLIKTRGQQVTLRCSSQSGHNTVSWYQQALGQGPQFIFQYYREEENGRGNFPPRFSGLQFPNYSSELNVNALELDDSALYLCASSLSPSTDTQYFGPGTRLTVL.

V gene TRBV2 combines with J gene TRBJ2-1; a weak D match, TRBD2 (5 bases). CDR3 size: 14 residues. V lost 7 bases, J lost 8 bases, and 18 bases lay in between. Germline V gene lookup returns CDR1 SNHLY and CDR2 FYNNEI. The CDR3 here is CASTRVTRGYEQFF. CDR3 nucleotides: TGTGCCAGCACGCGGGTCACCCGCGGGTATGAGCAGTTCTTC.

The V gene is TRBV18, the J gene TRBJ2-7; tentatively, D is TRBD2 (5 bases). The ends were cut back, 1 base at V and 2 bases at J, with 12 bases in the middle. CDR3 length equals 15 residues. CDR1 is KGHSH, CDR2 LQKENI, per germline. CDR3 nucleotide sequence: TGTGCCAGCTCACCACTCGGGGTCACGGCCTACGAGCAGTACTTC. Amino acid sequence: CASSPLGVTAYEQYF. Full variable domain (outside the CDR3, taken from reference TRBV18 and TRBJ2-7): NAGVMQNPRHLVRRRGQEARLRCSPMKGHSHVYWYRQLPEEGLKFMVYLQKENIIDESGMPKERFSAEFPKEGPSILRIQQVVRGDSAAYFCASSPLGVTAYEQYFGPGTRLTVT.

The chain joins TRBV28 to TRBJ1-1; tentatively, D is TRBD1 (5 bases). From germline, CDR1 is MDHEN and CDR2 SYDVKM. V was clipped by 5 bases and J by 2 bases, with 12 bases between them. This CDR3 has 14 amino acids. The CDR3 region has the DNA TGTGCCAGCAGTCCGTTGGACACTAACACTGAAGCTTTCTTT. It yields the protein CASSPLDTNTEAFF.

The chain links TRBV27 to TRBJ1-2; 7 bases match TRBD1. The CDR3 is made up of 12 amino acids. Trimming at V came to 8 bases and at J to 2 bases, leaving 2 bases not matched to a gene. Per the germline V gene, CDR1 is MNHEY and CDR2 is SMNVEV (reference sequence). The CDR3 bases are TGTGCCAGCGGACAGGCAAACTATGGCTACACCTTC. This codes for CASGQANYGYTF.

CDR3 DNA: TGTGCCAGTATCCGGAGGGGCCAGGGCGAAAAACTGTTTTTT. This codes for CASIRRGQGEKLFF. The gene calls are TRBV19 and TRBJ1-4, with D tentatively TRBD1 (5 bases). The V end was cut by 7 bases, the J end by 8 bases, with 17 bases between. Germline loops: CDR1 LNHDA, CDR2 SQIVND (reference sequence). The CDR3 has 14 amino acids.

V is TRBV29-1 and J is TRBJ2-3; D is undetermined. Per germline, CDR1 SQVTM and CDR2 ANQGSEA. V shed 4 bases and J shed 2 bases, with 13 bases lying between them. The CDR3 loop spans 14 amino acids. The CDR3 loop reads CSVVLLSPTDTQYF. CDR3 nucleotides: TGCAGCGTTGTTCTCCTGAGCCCCACAGATACGCAGTATTTT.

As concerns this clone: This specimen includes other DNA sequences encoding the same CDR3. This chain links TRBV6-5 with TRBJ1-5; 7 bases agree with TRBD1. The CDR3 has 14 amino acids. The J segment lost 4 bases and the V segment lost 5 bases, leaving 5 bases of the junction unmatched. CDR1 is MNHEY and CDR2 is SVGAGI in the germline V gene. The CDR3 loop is CASSRQGGNQPQHF. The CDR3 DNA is TGTGCCAGCAGTAGACAGGGAGGTAATCAGCCCCAGCATTTT.

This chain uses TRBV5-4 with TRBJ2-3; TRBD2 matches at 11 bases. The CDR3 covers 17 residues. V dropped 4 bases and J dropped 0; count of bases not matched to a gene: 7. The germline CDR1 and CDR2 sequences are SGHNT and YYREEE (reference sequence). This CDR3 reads CASSIPGLAESTDTQYF. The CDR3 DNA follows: TGTGCCAGCAGCATACCGGGACTAGCGGAGAGCACAGATACGCAGTATTTT.

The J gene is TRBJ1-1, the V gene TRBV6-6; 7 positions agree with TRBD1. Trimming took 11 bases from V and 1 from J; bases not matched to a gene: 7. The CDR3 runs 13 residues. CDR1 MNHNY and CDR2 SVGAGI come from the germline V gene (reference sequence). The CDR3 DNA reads TGTGCCGCGGTGACAGGGAGGAACACTGAAGCTTTCTTT. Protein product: CAAVTGRNTEAFF.

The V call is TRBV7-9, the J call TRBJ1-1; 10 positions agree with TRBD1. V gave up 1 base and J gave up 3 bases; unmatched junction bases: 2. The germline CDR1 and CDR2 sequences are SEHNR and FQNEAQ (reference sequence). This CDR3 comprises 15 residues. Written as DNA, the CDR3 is TGTGCCAGCAGCTTAGGGGACAGGGGCTACACTGAAGCTTTCTTT. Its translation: CASSLGDRGYTEAFF.

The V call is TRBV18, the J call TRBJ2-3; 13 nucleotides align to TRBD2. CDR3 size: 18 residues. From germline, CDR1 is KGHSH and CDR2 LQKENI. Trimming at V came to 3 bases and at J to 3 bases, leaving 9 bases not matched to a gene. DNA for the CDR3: TGTGCCAGCTCACCTGGACTAGCGGGAGTGGGATTGACAGATACGCAGTATTTT. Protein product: CASSPGLAGVGLTDTQYF.

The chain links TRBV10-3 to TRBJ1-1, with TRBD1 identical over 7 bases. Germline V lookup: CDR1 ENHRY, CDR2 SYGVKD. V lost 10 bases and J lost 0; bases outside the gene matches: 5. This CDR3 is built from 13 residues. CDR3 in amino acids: CATLQGMNTEAFF. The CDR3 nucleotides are TGTGCCACCCTACAGGGGATGAACACTGAAGCTTTCTTT.